The clone carrying this T cell receptor beta chain has ten or more counts. Each CDR3 protein gets one entry after TCRdb re-called the RT-PCR reads with MiXCR. The table records more than 75,000 distinct CDR3 sequences, around 5% of them present only once. The CDR3 is 12 residues long. The V end was cut by 8 bases, the J end by 7 bases, with 17 bases between. The germline V gene has CDR1 SQVTM and CDR2 ANQGSEA. This sample was taken from a study of patients and donors after allogeneic stem cell transplantation. The TCR originated in a human donor who was either an allogeneic HSCT recipient or a stem cell or donor lymphocyte infusion donor (not recorded which). It is not recorded whose cells these are; they may come from a transplant donor. Sequencing was performed on blood, either unsorted or a sorted T cell fraction (not recorded which). V is TRBV29-1 and J is TRBJ1-2; no clear D gene. CDR3 amino acids: CSSSGSGSGYTF. CDR3 nucleotide sequence: TGCAGCTCCTCCGGGTCCGGCAGTGGCTACACCTTC.